This T cell receptor beta chain came from a study of blood T cells in healthy people across ages. General study findings and limits: Roughly linearly, TCR beta diversity per million T cells fell as age increased.

The CDR3 length is 16 residues. V gave up 4 bases and J gave up 6 bases; unmatched junction bases: 13. The germline V gene encodes CDR1 SGDLS and CDR2 YYNGEE. A J-beta primer mix and a sample-barcoded 5' primer were used in a second PCR of roughly 7 to 12 cycles. Researchers report that a template-switch adaptor with 12 random nucleotides tagged each cDNA molecule. TCRdb reanalysed the 5' RACE reads using MiXCR and keeps one entry per CDR3 protein. Found here are approximately 800,000 distinct CDR3 sequences, under 40% of them singletons; the top ten hold 13%. Comment on this clonotype: Its antigen is unidentified.

The sequence derives from a man between 18 and 29 years old in good health. This chain uses TRBV9 with TRBJ1-5, with 7 bases matching TRBD1. The specimen sequenced was blood. As DNA, the CDR3 is TGTGCCAGCAGCACGGGCGGGACAGAGGAGGCTCAGCCCCAGCATTTT. Translating gives CASSTGGTEEAQPQHF. Drawing the rest from reference TRBV9 and TRBJ1-5, the complete variable domain is DSGVTQTPKHLITATGQRVTLRCSPRSGDLSVYWYQQSLDQGLQFLIQYYNGEERAKGNILERFSAQQFPDLHSELNLSSLELGDSALYFCASSTGGTEEAQPQHFGDGTRLSIL.